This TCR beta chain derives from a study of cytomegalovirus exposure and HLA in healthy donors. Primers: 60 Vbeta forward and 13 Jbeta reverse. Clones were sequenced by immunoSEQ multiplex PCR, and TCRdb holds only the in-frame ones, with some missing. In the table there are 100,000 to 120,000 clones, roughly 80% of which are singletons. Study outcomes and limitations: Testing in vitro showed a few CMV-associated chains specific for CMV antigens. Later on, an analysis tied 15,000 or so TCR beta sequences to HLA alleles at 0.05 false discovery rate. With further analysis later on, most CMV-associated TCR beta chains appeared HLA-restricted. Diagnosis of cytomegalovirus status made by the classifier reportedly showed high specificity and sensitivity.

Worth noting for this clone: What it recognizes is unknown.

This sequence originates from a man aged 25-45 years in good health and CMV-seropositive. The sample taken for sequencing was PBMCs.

CDR3 DNA: TGCGCCAGCAGCTTGGAGGGGGGGCGTACTAATGAAAAACTGTTTTTT. Amino acid sequence: CASSLEGGRTNEKLFF. The chain joins TRBV5-1 to TRBJ1-4, with D maybe TRBD1 (6 bases). Trimming left V 0 bases short and J 2 bases short, with 11 bases between. Looked up from germline, CDR1 is SGHRS and CDR2 is YFSETQ. The length of the CDR3 is 16 residues.